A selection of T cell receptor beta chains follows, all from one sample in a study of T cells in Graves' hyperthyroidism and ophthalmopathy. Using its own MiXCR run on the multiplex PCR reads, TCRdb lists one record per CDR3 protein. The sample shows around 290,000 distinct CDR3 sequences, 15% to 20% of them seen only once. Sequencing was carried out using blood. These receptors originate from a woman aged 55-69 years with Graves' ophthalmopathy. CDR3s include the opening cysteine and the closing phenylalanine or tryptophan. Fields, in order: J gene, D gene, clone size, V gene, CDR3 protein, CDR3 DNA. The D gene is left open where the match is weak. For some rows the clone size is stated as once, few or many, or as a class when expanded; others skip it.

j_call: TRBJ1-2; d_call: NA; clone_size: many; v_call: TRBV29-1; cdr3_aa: CSVGDGQNYGYTF; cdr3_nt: TGCAGCGTGGGGGACGGCCAAAACTATGGCTACACCTTC
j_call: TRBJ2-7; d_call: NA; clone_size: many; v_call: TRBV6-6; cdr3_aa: CASSYDRFSYEQYF; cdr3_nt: TGTGCCAGCAGTTACGACAGGTTCTCCTACGAGCAGTACTTC
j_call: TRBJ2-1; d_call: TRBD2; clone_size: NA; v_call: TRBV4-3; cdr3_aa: CASSQVGTSGSYNEQFF; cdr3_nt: TGCGCCAGCAGCCAAGTCGGGACTAGCGGCTCCTACAATGAGCAGTTCTTC
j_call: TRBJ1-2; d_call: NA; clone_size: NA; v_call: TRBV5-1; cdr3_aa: CASSFDSVYGYTF; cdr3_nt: TGCGCCAGCAGCTTTGACAGTGTCTATGGCTACACCTTC
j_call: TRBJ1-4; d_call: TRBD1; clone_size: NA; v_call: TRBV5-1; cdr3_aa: CASRAGGEKLFF; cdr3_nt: TGCGCCAGCCGGGCAGGGGGCGAAAAACTGTTTTTT
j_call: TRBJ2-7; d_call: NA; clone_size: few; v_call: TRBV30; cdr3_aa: CAWSVGPGYYEQYF; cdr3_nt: TGTGCCTGGAGTGTTGGGCCAGGGTACTACGAGCAGTACTTC
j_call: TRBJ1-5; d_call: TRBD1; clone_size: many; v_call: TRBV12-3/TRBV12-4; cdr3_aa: CASGRQGGTQPQHF; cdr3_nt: TGTGCCAGCGGACGACAGGGAGGGACTCAGCCCCAGCATTTT
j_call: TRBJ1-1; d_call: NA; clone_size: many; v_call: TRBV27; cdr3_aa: CASSSGGAEKTEAFF; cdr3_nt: TGTGCCAGCAGTTCCGGGGGGGCAGAAAAAACTGAAGCTTTCTTT
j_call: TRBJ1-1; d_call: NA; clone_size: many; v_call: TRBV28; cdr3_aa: CASRLRQAHTEAFF; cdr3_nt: TGTGCCAGCAGATTACGACAGGCCCACACTGAAGCTTTCTTT
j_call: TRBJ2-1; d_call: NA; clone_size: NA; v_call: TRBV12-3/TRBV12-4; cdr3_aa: CASSLAGPSGASSYNEQFF; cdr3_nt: TGTGCCAGCAGTTTGGCCGGGCCCTCCGGGGCGAGCTCCTACAATGAGCAGTTCTTC
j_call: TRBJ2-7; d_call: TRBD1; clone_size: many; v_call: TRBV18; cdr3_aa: CASSPSQGELYEQYF; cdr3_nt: TGTGCCAGCTCACCGTCACAGGGGGAGCTCTACGAGCAGTACTTC
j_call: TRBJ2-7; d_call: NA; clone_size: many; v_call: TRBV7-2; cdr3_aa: CASSRPGSGGEQYF; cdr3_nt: TGTGCCAGCAGTCGTCCAGGGAGTGGGGGCGAGCAGTACTTC
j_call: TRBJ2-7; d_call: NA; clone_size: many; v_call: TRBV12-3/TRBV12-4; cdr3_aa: CASSQSGSGGVYEQYF; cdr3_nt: TGTGCCAGCAGTCAGTCCGGGTCCGGAGGTGTCTACGAGCAGTACTTC
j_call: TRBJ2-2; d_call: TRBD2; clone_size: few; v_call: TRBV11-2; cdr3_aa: CASSKEPSGRRTGELFF; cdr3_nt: TGTGCCAGCAGCAAAGAGCCTAGCGGGAGGCGCACCGGGGAGCTGTTTTTT
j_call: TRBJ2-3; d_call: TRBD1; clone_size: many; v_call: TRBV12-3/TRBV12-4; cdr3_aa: CASSFPYRGSSTDTQYF; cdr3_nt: TGTGCCAGCAGTTTCCCCTACAGGGGTTCTAGCACAGATACGCAGTATTTT
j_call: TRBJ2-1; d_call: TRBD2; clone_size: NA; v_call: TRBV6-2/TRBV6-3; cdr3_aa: CASLGLAVYSYNEQFF; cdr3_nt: TGTGCCAGCCTCGGACTAGCGGTCTACTCCTACAATGAGCAGTTCTTC
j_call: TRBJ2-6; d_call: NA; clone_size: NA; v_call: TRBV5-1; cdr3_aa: CASRRSSGANVLTF; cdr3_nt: TGCGCCAGCAGAAGGAGCTCTGGGGCCAACGTCCTGACTTTC
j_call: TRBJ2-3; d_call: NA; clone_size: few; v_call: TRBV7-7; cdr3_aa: CASSLTGSSTDTQYF; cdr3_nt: TGTGCCAGCAGCTTAACGGGATCTAGCACAGATACGCAGTATTTT
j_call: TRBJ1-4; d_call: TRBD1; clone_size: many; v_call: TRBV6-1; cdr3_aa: CASRLQGGNEKLFF; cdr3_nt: TGTGCCAGCAGATTACAGGGGGGTAATGAAAAACTGTTTTTT
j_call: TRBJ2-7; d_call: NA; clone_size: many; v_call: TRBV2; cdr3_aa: CASGTFSYEQYF; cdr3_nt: TGTGCCAGCGGGACGTTCTCCTACGAGCAGTACTTC
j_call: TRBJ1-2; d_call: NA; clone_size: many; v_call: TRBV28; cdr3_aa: CASSNSNYGYTF; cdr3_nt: TGTGCCAGCAGCAACAGTAACTATGGCTACACCTTC
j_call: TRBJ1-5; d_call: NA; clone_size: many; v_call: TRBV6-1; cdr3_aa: CASSETGGNQPQHF; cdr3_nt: TGTGCCAGCAGTGAAACCGGAGGCAATCAGCCCCAGCATTTT
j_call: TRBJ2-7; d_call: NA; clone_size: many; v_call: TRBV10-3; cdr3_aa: CAISEGGGAYEQYF; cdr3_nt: TGTGCCATCAGTGAGGGTGGAGGGGCCTACGAGCAGTACTTC
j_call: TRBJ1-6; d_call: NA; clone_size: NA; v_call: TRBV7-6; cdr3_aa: CASSLAHYNSPLHF; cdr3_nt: TGTGCCAGCAGCTTAGCGCACTATAATTCACCCCTCCACTTT
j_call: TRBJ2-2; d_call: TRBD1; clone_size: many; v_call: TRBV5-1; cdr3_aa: CASSFRQGNGGELFF; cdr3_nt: TGCGCCAGCAGCTTCAGACAGGGCAATGGCGGGGAGCTGTTTTTT
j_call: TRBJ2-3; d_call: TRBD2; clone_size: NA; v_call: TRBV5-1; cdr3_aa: CASSLDGGGMADTQYF; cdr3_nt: TGCGCCAGCAGCTTGGACGGCGGGGGAATGGCAGATACGCAGTATTTT
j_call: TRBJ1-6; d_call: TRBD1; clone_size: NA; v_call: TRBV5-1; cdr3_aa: CASSSYPPGQESYNSPLHF; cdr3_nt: TGCGCCAGCAGCTCGTACCCTCCGGGACAGGAGAGCTATAATTCACCCCTCCACTTT
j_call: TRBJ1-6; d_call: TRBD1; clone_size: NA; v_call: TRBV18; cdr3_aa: CASSHRGGGNSPLHF; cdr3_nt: TGTGCCAGCTCACACAGGGGCGGAGGAAATTCACCCCTCCACTTT
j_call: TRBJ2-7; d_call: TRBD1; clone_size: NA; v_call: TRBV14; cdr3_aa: CASSQDRVAEQYF; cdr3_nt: TGTGCCAGCAGCCAGGACAGGGTAGCCGAGCAGTACTTC
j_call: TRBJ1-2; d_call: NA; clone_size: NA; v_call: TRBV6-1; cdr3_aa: CASSEFGGYGYTF; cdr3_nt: TGTGCCAGCAGTGAATTCGGAGGGTATGGCTACACCTTC
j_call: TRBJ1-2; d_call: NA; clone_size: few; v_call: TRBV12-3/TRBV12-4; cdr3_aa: CASSLFSGGGYTF; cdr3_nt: TGTGCCAGCAGTTTATTCTCTGGGGGAGGCTACACCTTC
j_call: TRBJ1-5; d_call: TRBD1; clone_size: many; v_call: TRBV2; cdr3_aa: CASGGTGLDQPQHF; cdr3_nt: TGTGCCAGCGGTGGGACAGGCTTGGATCAGCCCCAGCATTTT
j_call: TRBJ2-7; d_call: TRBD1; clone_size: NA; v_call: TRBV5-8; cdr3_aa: CASSFGMVTGQGAHEQYF; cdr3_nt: TGTGCCAGCAGCTTCGGGATGGTGACGGGACAGGGGGCCCACGAGCAGTACTTC
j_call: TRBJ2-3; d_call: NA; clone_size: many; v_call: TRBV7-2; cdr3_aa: CASSLRTAGTDTQYF; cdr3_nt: TGTGCCAGCAGCTTAAGAACAGCGGGTACAGATACGCAGTATTTT
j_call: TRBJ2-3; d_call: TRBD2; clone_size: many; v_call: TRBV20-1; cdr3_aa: CSARISGLAGGSGDTQYF; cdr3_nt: TGCAGTGCCAGGATATCGGGACTAGCGGGAGGTTCTGGAGATACGCAGTATTTT
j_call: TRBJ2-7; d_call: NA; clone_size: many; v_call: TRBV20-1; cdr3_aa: CSASGPGPTGTISYEQYF; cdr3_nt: TGCAGTGCTAGTGGCCCCGGGCCGACCGGGACAATTTCCTACGAGCAGTACTTC
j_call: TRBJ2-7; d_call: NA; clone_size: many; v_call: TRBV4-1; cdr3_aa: CASSRDTFSSYEQYF; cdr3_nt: TGCGCCAGCAGCCGCGACACCTTTAGCTCCTACGAGCAGTACTTC
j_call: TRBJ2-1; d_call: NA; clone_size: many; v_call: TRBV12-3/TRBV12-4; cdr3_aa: CASSLGPHSNEQFF; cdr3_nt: TGTGCCAGCAGCCTAGGGCCCCACAGCAATGAGCAGTTCTTC
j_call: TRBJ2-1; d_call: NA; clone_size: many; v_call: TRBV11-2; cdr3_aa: CASSFDLSSYNEQFF; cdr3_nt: TGTGCCAGCAGCTTTGACTTAAGCTCCTACAATGAGCAGTTCTTC
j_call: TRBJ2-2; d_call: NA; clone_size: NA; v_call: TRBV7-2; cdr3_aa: CASKNSRNTGELFF; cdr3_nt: TGTGCCAGCAAAAACTCCAGGAACACCGGGGAGCTGTTTTTT
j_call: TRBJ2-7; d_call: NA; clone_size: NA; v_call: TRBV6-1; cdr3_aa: CASITTRDGRNEQYF; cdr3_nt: TGTGCCAGCATCACTACCCGGGACGGGCGGAACGAGCAGTACTTC
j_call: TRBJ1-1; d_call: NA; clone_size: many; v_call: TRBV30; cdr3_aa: CAWSVGGNTEAFF; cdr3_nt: TGTGCCTGGAGTGTCGGGGGGAACACTGAAGCTTTCTTT
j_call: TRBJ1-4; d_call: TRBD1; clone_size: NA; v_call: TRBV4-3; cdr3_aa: CASSQQDRITTNEKLFF; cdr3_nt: TGCGCCAGCAGCCAGCAGGACAGGATCACAACTAATGAAAAACTGTTTTTT
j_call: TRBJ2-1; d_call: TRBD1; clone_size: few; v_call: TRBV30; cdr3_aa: CAWDRVGYNEQFF; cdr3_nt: TGTGCCTGGGACAGGGTGGGATACAATGAGCAGTTCTTC
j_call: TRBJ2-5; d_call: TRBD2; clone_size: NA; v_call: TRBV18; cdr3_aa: CASLPPGGAETQYF; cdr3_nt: TGTGCCAGCTTACCGCCGGGGGGGGCCGAGACCCAGTACTTC
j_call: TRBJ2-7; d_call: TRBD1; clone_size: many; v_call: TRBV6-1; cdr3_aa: CATRRDSHYEQYF; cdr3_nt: TGTGCCACCAGACGGGACAGCCACTACGAGCAGTACTTC
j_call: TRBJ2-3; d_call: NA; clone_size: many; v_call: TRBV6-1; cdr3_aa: CATYDRTLTDTQYF; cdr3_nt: TGTGCCACCTACGACAGGACTCTCACAGATACGCAGTATTTT
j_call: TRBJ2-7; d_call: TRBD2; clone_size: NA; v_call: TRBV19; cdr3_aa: CASSPRTSGSYEQYF; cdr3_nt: TGTGCCAGTAGCCCCCGGACTAGCGGGAGTTACGAGCAGTACTTC
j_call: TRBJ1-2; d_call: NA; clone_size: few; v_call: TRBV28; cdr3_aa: CASSLAQPGYGYTF; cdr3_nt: TGTGCCAGCAGTTTAGCACAGCCCGGCTATGGCTACACCTTC
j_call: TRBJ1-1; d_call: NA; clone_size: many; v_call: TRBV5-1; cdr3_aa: CASSSGAGRGTEAFF; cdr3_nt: TGCGCCAGCAGCTCCGGGGCAGGTAGAGGCACTGAAGCTTTCTTT
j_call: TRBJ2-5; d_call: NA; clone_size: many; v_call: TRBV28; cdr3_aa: CASSLIHLQETQYF; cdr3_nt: TGTGCCAGCAGTTTAATTCACCTCCAAGAGACCCAGTACTTC
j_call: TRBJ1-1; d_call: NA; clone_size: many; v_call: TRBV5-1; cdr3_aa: CASSLLRGNTEAFF; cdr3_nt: TGCGCCAGCAGCTTGTTACGGGGGAACACTGAAGCTTTCTTT
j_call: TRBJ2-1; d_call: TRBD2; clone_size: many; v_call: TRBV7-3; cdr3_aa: CASSLTRLAGVAEQFF; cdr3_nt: TGTGCCAGCAGCTTAACGCGACTAGCGGGAGTGGCTGAGCAGTTCTTC
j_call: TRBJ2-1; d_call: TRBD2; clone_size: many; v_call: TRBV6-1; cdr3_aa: CASLAGGSYNEQFF; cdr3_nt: TGTGCCAGCCTAGCGGGAGGATCCTACAATGAGCAGTTCTTC
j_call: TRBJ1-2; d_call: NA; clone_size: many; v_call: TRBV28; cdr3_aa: CASRYGQPYGYTF; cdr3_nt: TGTGCCAGCAGATACGGACAGCCCTATGGCTACACCTTC